This entry features one T cell receptor beta chain sequence. A much larger clone sits a single nucleotide away, making a read error possible. Three rounds of nested PCR, following a modified ARM-PCR protocol, produced the TCRbeta library. TCRdb called the multiplex PCR reads again in MiXCR, with one record for every CDR3 protein. The table shows over 130,000 distinct CDR3 sequences, with roughly 70% occurring only once. Germline values: CDR1 MNHEY, CDR2 SVGAGI. This CDR3 spans 13 amino acids. The data were obtained in a study of tumor and adjacent non-tumor tissue in lung cancer. No cell sorting was done before RNA was extracted from the tissue.

Specimen: lung tumor tissue. This rearrangement joins TRBV6-5 to TRBJ2-3; TRBD2 matches 9 bases. This TCR was recovered from a man aged 55 to 69 with small cell lung cancer. CDR3 protein: CASSWEREDTHYF. CDR3 bases: TGTGCCAGCAGTTGGGAGCGGGAGGATACGCATTATTTT.